This T cell receptor (beta chain) was recorded in a study of beta chain features in type 1 diabetes. The study's findings and limits: Type 1 diabetes patients showed fewer insertions and more deletions at VDJ junctions.

V lost 1 base, J lost 10 bases, and 12 bases lay in between. Germline assignment: CDR1 SEHNR and CDR2 FQNEAQ (reference sequence). The CDR3 has 13 amino acids. The investigators reverse transcribed all of the isolated RNA, so they sequenced expressed TCRB transcripts. Here immunoSEQ multiplex PCR was the method, and the copy in TCRdb shows in-frame clones only, minus some. The table shows some 300,000 clones, with about 8% occurring only once. As regards this clone: The target antigen is unknown.

Sequencing was done on a sample of central memory CD4+ T cells from blood. This sequence joins TRBV7-9 and TRBJ2-3; possibly TRBD2 for D (5 bases). This receptor was obtained from a woman in her late teens or twenties in good health. The CDR3 reads CASSLEWRAPQYF. Written as DNA, the CDR3 is TGTGCCAGCAGCTTAGAATGGCGGGCGCCGCAGTATTTT. Based on the CDR3 plus reference TRBV7-9 and TRBJ2-3, the full variable domain is DTGVSQNPRHKITKRGQNVTFRCDPISEHNRLYWYRQTLGQGPEFLTYFQNEAQLEKSRLLSDRFSAERPKGSFSTLEIQRTEQGDSAMYLCASSLEWRAPQYFGPGTRLTVL.